The rows below give T cell receptor beta chains drawn from one sample of a study of Graves' ophthalmopathy and Graves' hyperthyroidism. TCRdb fed the multiplex PCR reads into MiXCR, producing one record per CDR3 protein. The sample has around 600,000 distinct CDR3 sequences; roughly 41% are singletons. Material for sequencing was peripheral blood. The source is an adult man with Graves' ophthalmopathy. CDR3s include the opening cysteine and the closing phenylalanine or tryptophan. D genes are given only for firm matches. Size values are once, few and many counts, or a class for expanded clones, and some rows have none.

>many|TRBV15|TRBJ2-5|TRBD2
TGTGCCACCAGCAGGCCCGGGACTAGCGGGCCGACCCAGTACTTC
CATSRPGTSGPTQYF
>many|TRBV7-9|TRBJ1-2|NA
TGTGCCAGCAGCATAACCTCCCATATATATGGCTACACCTTC
CASSITSHIYGYTF
>few|TRBV7-2|TRBJ2-5|NA
TGTGCCAGCAGCTTACAGGACTGGGAGACCCAGTACTTC
CASSLQDWETQYF
>many|TRBV12-3/TRBV12-4|TRBJ1-2|NA
TGTGCCAGCAGTTCCCCGGCGGCAGGCAAGAATGGCTACACCTTC
CASSSPAAGKNGYTF
>NA|TRBV19|TRBJ2-5|NA
TGTGCCAGTAGTACCCCACAGGGGAGGGGAGAGACCCAGTACTTC
CASSTPQGRGETQYF
>NA|TRBV10-3|TRBJ1-5|TRBD1
TGTGCCATCAGTGGGAGGGGACAGCTAGCCCAGCATTTT
CAISGRGQLAQHF
>NA|TRBV5-1|TRBJ1-5|TRBD1
TGTGCCAGCAGCCGCGCGGACAGGGGTAACGGTCAGCCCCAGCATTTT
CASSRADRGNGQPQHF
>NA|TRBV25-1|TRBJ2-5|NA
TGTGCCAGCAGTGATGACTTCCAGGGTTCGGGTGAGACCCAGTACTTC
CASSDDFQGSGETQYF
>NA|TRBV12-5|TRBJ2-7|NA
TGTGCTAGTGGTTTGGTACGGCAGGTTGACTACGAGCAGTACTTC
CASGLVRQVDYEQYF
>NA|TRBV11-1|TRBJ1-2|TRBD1
TGTGCCAGCACAGCGCTACAGGGGAACTATGGCTACACCTTC
CASTALQGNYGYTF
>NA|TRBV20-1|TRBJ1-2|NA
TGCAGTGCTGCACCACATCCTGGGGGGCTCTATAGCTACACCTTC
CSAAPHPGGLYSYTF
>many|TRBV5-1|TRBJ2-7|NA
TGCGCCAGCAGCTTCGGGGTCGGTAACTTCGAGCAGTACTTC
CASSFGVGNFEQYF
>many|TRBV4-3|TRBJ2-5|NA
TGCGCCAGCAGCCAAGTTACGTCGGGCCAAGAGACCCAGTACTTC
CASSQVTSGQETQYF
>NA|TRBV6-2/TRBV6-3|TRBJ1-5|NA
TGTGTCAGCAGTTACGTGTCGGGAGCTCAGCCCCAGCATTTT
CVSSYVSGAQPQHF
>NA|TRBV7-6|TRBJ2-2|TRBD2
TGTGCCAGCAGCTCCACTAGCGGGACAACAGGCACCGGGGAGCTGTTTTTT
CASSSTSGTTGTGELFF
>many|TRBV5-1|TRBJ2-7|NA
TGCGCCAGCAGCTTGGACAGGAACTACGAGCAGTACTTC
CASSLDRNYEQYF
>NA|TRBV19|TRBJ1-1|NA
TGTGCCTCACGGACGAGATTCTCTGGGGCTGAAGCTTTCTTT
CASRTRFSGAEAFF
>NA|TRBV2|TRBJ2-7|NA
TGTGCCAGCAATGGCGGGGTACCCTGGGAGCAGTACTTC
CASNGGVPWEQYF
>NA|TRBV19|TRBJ1-2|TRBD1
TGTGCCAGTGGTCGGACAGGGGTGGGTGGCTACACCTTC
CASGRTGVGGYTF
>NA|TRBV10-3|TRBJ1-4|NA
TGTGCCATCAGTGAGGCTAATAAAAAACTGTTTTTT
CAISEANKKLFF
>many|TRBV14|TRBJ2-7|NA
TGTGCCAGCAGCCAAGCAGACTTTGAGCAGTACTTC
CASSQADFEQYF
>NA|TRBV5-4|TRBJ1-5|TRBD1
TGTGCCAGCAGTCTTACCCCGGGACAGGGACTCTGGCGCAATCAGCCCCAGCATTTT
CASSLTPGQGLWRNQPQHF
>NA|TRBV7-6|TRBJ1-2|NA
TGTGCCAGCAGATCGCACAAGACAGCCTATGGCTACACCTTC
CASRSHKTAYGYTF
>NA|TRBV29-1|TRBJ1-2|TRBD1
TGCAGCGTTACCCTAGGGACAGCCTATGGCTACACCTTC
CSVTLGTAYGYTF
>many|TRBV19|TRBJ1-5|TRBD1
TGTGCCAGTAGCGGGACAGAGTCTTTTAGCAATCAGCCCCAGCATTTT
CASSGTESFSNQPQHF
>NA|TRBV10-3|TRBJ2-7|NA
TGTGCCATCAGTGAGTCGAATACACATTACGAGCAGTACTTC
CAISESNTHYEQYF
>NA|TRBV30|TRBJ2-7|TRBD1
TGTGCCTGGAGGCCCGGGACAGGGACAGAGCAGTACTTC
CAWRPGTGTEQYF
>NA|TRBV7-8|TRBJ2-2|TRBD2
TGTGCCAGCAGCTTAAATGGGAGGGCGAACACCGGGGAGCTGTTTTTT
CASSLNGRANTGELFF
>NA|TRBV7-2|TRBJ2-5|TRBD1
TGTGCCAGCAGCTTAGTACAGGGGAACGCTGAAGAGACCCAGTACTTC
CASSLVQGNAEETQYF
>NA|TRBV10-2|TRBJ1-6|TRBD1
TGCGCCAGCAGCAGACAGGGTGAGGATTCACCCCTCCACTTT
CASSRQGEDSPLHF
>many|TRBV29-1|TRBJ2-5|NA
TGCAGCGTTGAAGATAAGCTAGCGAACTCCCAAGAGACCCAGTACTTC
CSVEDKLANSQETQYF
>few|TRBV5-1|TRBJ2-7|TRBD1
TGCGCCAGCAGCTCAGGGACAGGGATTTGGGAGCAGTACTTC
CASSSGTGIWEQYF
>NA|TRBV29-1|TRBJ2-7|TRBD1
TGCAGCGTTAGGGGACAGGGAACCTACGAGCAGTACTTC
CSVRGQGTYEQYF
>many|TRBV7-3|TRBJ1-2|NA
TGTGCCAGCAGCCGTGGGGAGGGGATGGGTGGCTACACCTTC
CASSRGEGMGGYTF
>many|TRBV12-3/TRBV12-4|TRBJ1-1|NA
TGTGCCAGCAGCTCCGGGACAAGGGCTTTCTTT
CASSSGTRAFF
>NA|TRBV5-1|TRBJ2-5|NA
TGCGCCAGCAGCCCCCAACCGAGGGGGGGCTCAGAGACCCAGTACTTC
CASSPQPRGGSETQYF
>few|TRBV9|TRBJ2-2|NA
TGTGCCAGCAGCGCAGAACATTACACCGGGGAGCTGTTTTTT
CASSAEHYTGELFF
>many|TRBV19|TRBJ1-6|NA
TGTGCCAGTAGCAAGGGGTTGGATTCACCCCTCCACTTT
CASSKGLDSPLHF
>NA|TRBV7-2|TRBJ2-7|NA
TGTGCCAGCAGCACCGGGCCTAGCAGTCTCGACGAGCAGTACTTC
CASSTGPSSLDEQYF
>NA|TRBV27|TRBJ1-1|NA
TGTGCCAGCAGACCCGGGGCCGAAGCTTTCTTT
CASRPGAEAFF
>NA|TRBV5-1|TRBJ2-1|NA
TGCGCCAGCAGCTTGGGACCCGCTAACAATGAGCAGTTCTTC
CASSLGPANNEQFF
>NA|TRBV25-1|TRBJ2-2|TRBD2
TGTGCCAGCAGTGATGCCGGGACTAGCGGCGAATACACCGGGGAGCTGTTTTTT
CASSDAGTSGEYTGELFF
>many|TRBV29-1|TRBJ1-2|TRBD1
TGCAGCGTTGGACAGGGAGAGGGTGGCTACACCTTC
CSVGQGEGGYTF
>NA|TRBV30|TRBJ1-2|NA
TGTGCCTGGAAGGACGGCCGGAACTATGGCTACACCTTC
CAWKDGRNYGYTF
>few|TRBV19|TRBJ2-3|NA
TGTGCCAGCTCTGAGGACAGAGGCACAGATACGCAGTATTTT
CASSEDRGTDTQYF
>NA|TRBV25-1|TRBJ1-3|NA
TGTGCCTGGAGTACCTACAGGGCGACTGGAAACACCATATATTTT
CAWSTYRATGNTIYF
>NA|TRBV7-8|TRBJ2-5|NA
TGTGCCAGCAGCCCAAGGGCCGCTGAGACCCAGTACTTC
CASSPRAAETQYF
>few|TRBV7-9|TRBJ2-7|NA
TGTGCCAGCAGCTTGGTTTCGGTAAGCTCCTACGAGCAGTACTTC
CASSLVSVSSYEQYF
>once|TRBV29-1|TRBJ1-2|NA
TGCAGCGTTGAATGGGGACGGGGCTACACCTTC
CSVEWGRGYTF
>many|TRBV7-9|TRBJ2-5|NA
TGTGCCAGCAGCTTAGGGCCTAGGGTAATGGAGACCCAGTACTTC
CASSLGPRVMETQYF
>NA|TRBV12-3/TRBV12-4|TRBJ2-5|TRBD2
TGTGCCAGCAGTACCCCCGGGGGGCAAGAGACCCAGTACTTC
CASSTPGGQETQYF
>NA|TRBV2|TRBJ2-7|TRBD2
TGTGCCAGCAGTCCCGGGACTAGCGGACAGTACGAGGAGCAGTACTTC
CASSPGTSGQYEEQYF
>NA|TRBV4-2|TRBJ1-1|NA
TGTGCCAGCAGCCCGGCCTGGAAAGCTTTCTTT
CASSPAWKAFF
>many|TRBV7-9|TRBJ1-6|NA
TGTGCCAGCAGTCTCAGGGGCATTAGTTCACCCCTCCACTTT
CASSLRGISSPLHF
>many|TRBV29-1|TRBJ2-5|NA
TGCAGCGTCCTAAGAGGGGTACAAGAGACCCAGTACTTC
CSVLRGVQETQYF
>NA|TRBV29-1|TRBJ2-5|TRBD2
TGCAGCGTCGGGACGCCGGGAGGAGAGACCCAGTACTTC
CSVGTPGGETQYF
>NA|TRBV15|TRBJ1-5|TRBD1
TGTGCCACCAGCAGAGATCCCGGACAGGCCCAGCATTTT
CATSRDPGQAQHF
>many|TRBV7-8|TRBJ2-5|NA
TGTGCCAGCAGCTTAGGGACTACGAAAGAGACCCAGTACTTC
CASSLGTTKETQYF
>many|TRBV7-9|TRBJ2-7|NA
TGTGCCAGCAGGAGCGGACGGTCCTACGAGCAGTACTTC
CASRSGRSYEQYF